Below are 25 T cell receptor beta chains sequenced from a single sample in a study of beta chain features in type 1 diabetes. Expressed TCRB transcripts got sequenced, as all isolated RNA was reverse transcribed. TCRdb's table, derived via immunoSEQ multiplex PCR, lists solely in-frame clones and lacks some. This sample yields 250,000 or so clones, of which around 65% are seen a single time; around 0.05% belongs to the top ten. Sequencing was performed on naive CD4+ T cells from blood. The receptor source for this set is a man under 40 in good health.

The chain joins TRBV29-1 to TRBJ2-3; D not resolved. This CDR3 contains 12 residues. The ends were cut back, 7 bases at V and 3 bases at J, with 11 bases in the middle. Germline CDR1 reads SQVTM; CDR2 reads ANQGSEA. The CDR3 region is CSALEATDTQYF. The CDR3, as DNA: TGCAGCGCCCTAGAGGCAACAGATACGCAGTATTTT.

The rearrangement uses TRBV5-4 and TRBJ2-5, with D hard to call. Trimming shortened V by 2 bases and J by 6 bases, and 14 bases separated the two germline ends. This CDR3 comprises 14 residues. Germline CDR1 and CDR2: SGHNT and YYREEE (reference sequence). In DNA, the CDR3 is TGTGCCAGCAGCTTATTTGAGTGGCGTCAGACCCAGTACTTC. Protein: CASSLFEWRQTQYF. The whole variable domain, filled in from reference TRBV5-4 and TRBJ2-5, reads ETGVTQSPTHLIKTRGQQVTLRCSSQSGHNTVSWYQQALGQGPQFIFQYYREEENGRGNFPPRFSGLQFPNYSSELNVNALELDDSALYLCASSLFEWRQTQYFGPGTRLLVL.

CDR3 DNA sequence: TGCGCCAGCAGCTTGGAGTCTCAAGAGACCCAGTACTTC. It encodes CASSLESQETQYF. The chain recombines TRBV5-1 with TRBJ2-5; no clear D. V lost 0 bases and J lost 2, with 5 bases in between. The CDR3 sequence is 13 residues long. CDR1 and CDR2 from the germline V gene are SGHRS and YFSETQ.

The CDR3 DNA follows: TGTGCCAGCAGCTTTGGCGAACCCACAGATACGCAGTATTTT. It codes for CASSFGEPTDTQYF. J is TRBJ2-3 and V is TRBV7-2; no firm D call. Between the trimmed V and J ends, which lost 3 bases and 2 bases, there was a span of 9 bases. This CDR3 region has 14 residues. Germline V gene data show CDR1 as SGHTA and CDR2 as FQGNSA.

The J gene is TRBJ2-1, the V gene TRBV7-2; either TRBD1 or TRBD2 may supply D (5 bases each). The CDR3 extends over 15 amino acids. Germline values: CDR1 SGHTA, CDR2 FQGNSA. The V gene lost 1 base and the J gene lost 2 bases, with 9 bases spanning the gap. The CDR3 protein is CASSLVWGPYNEQFF. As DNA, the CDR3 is TGTGCCAGCAGCTTAGTTTGGGGACCCTACAATGAGCAGTTCTTC.

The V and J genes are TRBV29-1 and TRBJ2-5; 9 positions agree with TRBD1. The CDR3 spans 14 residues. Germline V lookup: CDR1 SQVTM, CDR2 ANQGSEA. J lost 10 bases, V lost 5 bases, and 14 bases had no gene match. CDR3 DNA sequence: TGCAGCGTTTCATATTTGGACAGGGGTGGAATCCAGTACTTC. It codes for CSVSYLDRGGIQYF.

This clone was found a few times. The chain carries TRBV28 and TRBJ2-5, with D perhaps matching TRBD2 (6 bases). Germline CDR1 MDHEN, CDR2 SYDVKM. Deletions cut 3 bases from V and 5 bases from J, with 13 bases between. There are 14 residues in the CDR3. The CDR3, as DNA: TGTGCCAGCAGTTTCTGGGACTCATCGGAGACCCAGTACTTC. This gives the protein CASSFWDSSETQYF.

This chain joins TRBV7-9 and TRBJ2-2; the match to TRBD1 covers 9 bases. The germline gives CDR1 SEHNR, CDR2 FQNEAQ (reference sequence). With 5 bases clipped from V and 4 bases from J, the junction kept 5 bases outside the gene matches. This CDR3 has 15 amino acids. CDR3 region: CASSPGQGSTGELFF. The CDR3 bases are TGTGCCAGCAGCCCGGGACAGGGTAGCACCGGGGAGCTGTTTTTT. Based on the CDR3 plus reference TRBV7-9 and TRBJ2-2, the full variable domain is DTGVSQNPRHKITKRGQNVTFRCDPISEHNRLYWYRQTLGQGPEFLTYFQNEAQLEKSRLLSDRFSAERPKGSFSTLEIQRTEQGDSAMYLCASSPGQGSTGELFFGEGSRLTVL.

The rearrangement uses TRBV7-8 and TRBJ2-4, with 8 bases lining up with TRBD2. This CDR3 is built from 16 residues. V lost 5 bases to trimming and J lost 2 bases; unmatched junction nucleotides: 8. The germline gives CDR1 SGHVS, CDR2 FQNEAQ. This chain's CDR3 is CASSTGLALPKNIQYF. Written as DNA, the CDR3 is TGTGCCAGCAGCACTGGACTAGCTCTACCCAAAAACATTCAGTACTTC.

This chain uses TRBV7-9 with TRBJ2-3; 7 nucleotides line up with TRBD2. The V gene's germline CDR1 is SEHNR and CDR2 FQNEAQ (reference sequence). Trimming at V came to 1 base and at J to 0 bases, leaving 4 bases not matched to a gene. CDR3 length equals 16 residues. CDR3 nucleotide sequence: TGTGCCAGCAGCTTAGGGTTTAGCGGGAGCACAGATACGCAGTATTTT. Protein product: CASSLGFSGSTDTQYF. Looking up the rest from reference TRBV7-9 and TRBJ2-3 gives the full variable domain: DTGVSQNPRHKITKRGQNVTFRCDPISEHNRLYWYRQTLGQGPEFLTYFQNEAQLEKSRLLSDRFSAERPKGSFSTLEIQRTEQGDSAMYLCASSLGFSGSTDTQYFGPGTRLTVL.

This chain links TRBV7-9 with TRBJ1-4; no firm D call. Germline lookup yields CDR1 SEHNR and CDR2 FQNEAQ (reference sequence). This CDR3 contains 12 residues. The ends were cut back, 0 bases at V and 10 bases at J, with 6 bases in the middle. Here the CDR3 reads CASSLAEAKLFF. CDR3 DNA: TGTGCCAGCAGCTTAGCGGAAGCAAAACTGTTTTTT.

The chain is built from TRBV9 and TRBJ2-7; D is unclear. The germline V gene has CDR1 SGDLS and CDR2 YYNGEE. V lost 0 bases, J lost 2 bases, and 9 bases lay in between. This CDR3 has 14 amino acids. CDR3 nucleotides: TGTGCCAGCAGCGTAGCTGGGGATACCTACGAGCAGTACTTC. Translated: CASSVAGDTYEQYF.

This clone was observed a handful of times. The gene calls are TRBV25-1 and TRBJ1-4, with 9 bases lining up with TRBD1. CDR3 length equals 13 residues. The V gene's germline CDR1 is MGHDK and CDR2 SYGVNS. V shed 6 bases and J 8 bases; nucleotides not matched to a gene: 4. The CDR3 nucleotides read TGTGCCAGCAGCGGGACAGGGCAGGAAAAACTGTTTTTT. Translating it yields CASSGTGQEKLFF.

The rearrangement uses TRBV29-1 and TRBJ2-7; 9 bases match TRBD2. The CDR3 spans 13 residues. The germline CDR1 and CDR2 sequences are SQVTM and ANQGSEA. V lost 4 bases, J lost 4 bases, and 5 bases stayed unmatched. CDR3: CSVGAGGLYEQYF. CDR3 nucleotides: TGCAGCGTTGGTGCGGGAGGGCTTTACGAGCAGTACTTC.

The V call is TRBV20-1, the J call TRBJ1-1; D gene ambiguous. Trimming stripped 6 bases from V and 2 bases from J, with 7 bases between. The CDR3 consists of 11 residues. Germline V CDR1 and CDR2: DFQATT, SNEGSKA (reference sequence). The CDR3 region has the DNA TGCAGTGCAGAGGGAAACACTGAAGCTTTCTTT. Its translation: CSAEGNTEAFF.

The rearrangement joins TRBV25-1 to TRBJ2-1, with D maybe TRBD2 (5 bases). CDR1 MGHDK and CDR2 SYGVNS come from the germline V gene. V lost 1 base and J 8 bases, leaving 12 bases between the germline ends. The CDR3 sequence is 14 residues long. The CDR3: CASSELRVTHEQFF. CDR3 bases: TGTGCCAGCAGTGAATTGAGGGTCACGCATGAGCAGTTCTTC. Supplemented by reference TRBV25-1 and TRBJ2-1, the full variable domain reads EADIYQTPRYLVIGTGKKITLECSQTMGHDKMYWYQQDPGMELHLIHYSYGVNSTEKGDLSSESTVSRIRTEHFPLTLESARPSHTSQYLCASSELRVTHEQFFGPGTRLTVL.

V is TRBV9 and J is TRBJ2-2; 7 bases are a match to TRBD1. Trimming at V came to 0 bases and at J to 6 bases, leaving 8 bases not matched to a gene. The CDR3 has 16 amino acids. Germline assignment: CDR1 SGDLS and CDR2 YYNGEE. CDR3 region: CASSVAFDRAPGELFF. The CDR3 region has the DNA TGTGCCAGCAGCGTAGCTTTCGACAGGGCCCCCGGGGAGCTGTTTTTT.

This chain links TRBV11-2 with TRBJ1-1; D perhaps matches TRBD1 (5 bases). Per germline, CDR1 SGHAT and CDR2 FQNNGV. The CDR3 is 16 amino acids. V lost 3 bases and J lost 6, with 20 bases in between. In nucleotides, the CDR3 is TGTGCCAGCAGCTTCCAGGGTTTGTCAGGGCGCGCTGAAGCTTTCTTT. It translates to CASSFQGLSGRAEAFF.

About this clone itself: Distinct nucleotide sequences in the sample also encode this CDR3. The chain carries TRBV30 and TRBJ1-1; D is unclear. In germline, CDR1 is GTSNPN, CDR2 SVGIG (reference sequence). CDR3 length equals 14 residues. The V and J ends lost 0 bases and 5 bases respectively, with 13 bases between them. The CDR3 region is CAWSVLPGGTEAFF. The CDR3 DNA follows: TGTGCCTGGAGTGTACTCCCGGGTGGGACTGAAGCTTTCTTT.

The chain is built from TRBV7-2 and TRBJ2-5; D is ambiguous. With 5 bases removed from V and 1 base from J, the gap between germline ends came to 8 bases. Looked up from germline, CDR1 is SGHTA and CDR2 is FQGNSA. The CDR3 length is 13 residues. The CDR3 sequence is CASSLFGQETQYF. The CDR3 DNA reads TGTGCCAGCAGCCTGTTTGGCCAAGAGACCCAGTACTTC.

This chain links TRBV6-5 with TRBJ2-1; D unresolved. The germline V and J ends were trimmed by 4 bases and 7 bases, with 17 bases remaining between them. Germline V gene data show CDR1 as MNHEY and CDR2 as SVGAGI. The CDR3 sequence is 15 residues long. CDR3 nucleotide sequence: TGTGCCAGCAGTTCACAGATCGGAGCCTTGAATGAGCAGTTCTTC. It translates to CASSSQIGALNEQFF.

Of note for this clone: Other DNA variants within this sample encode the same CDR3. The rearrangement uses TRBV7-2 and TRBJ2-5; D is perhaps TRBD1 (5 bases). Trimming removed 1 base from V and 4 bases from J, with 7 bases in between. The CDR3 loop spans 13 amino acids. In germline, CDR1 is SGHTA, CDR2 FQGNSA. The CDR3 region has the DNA TGTGCCAGCAGCTTAGGCCAGGGAGAGACCCAGTACTTC. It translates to CASSLGQGETQYF.

CDR3 residues: CATSRSFRQGGSSYEQYF. Here the CDR3 DNA reads TGTGCCACCAGCAGATCATTTCGACAGGGGGGAAGCTCCTACGAGCAGTACTTC. This rearrangement joins TRBV15 to TRBJ2-7; 9 positions agree with TRBD1. Germline V gives CDR1 LNHNV, CDR2 YYDKDF (reference sequence). There are 18 residues in the CDR3. Unmatched junction bases numbered 11, after V lost 2 bases and J lost 0 bases.

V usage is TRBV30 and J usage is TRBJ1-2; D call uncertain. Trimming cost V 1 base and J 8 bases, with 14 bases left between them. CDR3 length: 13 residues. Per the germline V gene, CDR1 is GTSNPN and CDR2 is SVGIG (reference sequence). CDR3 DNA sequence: TGTGCCTGGAGTGAAGGCCACCCTCGGGGCTACACCTTC. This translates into CAWSEGHPRGYTF.

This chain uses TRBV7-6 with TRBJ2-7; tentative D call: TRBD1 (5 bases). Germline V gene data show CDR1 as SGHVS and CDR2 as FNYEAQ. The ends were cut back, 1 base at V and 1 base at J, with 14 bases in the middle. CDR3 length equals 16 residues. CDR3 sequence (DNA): TGTGCCAGCAGCTTAGTTGTGGGGAAGGGGTCCTACGAGCAGTACTTC. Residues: CASSLVVGKGSYEQYF.